The following is a T cell receptor (beta chain) sequence with its context. The data were obtained in a study of blood T cell repertoires in COVID-19. Looking at the study overall: Acute and convalescent COVID-19 specimens originated in the United States, Italy and Spain. T cells, B-cell-depleted T cells, or PBMCs provided the cDNA or gDNA that served as material.

The CDR3 is 16 amino acids. The J segment lost 2 bases and the V segment lost 4 bases, leaving 6 bases of the junction unmatched. CDR1 KGHDR and CDR2 SFDVKD come from the germline V gene. Original methodology: Amplification of reference gene primers was used by the study to estimate nucleated cell counts. Generated by immunoSEQ multiplex PCR, the TCRdb table keeps only in-frame clones and is missing some. Clonal size and the V and J genes are those of that table, whereas D and trimming came from the DNA. This sample carries approximately 180,000 clones, about 81% of them seen once, and the ten largest clones take roughly 9%.

Material: peripheral blood. J is TRBJ2-2 and V is TRBV24-1, with 7 bases identical to TRBD1. The TCR sequence derives from a woman aged 70-85 years with acute or convalescent COVID-19. CDR3 bases: TGTGCCACCAGTGACCTGGGGACAGATAACACCGGGGAGCTGTTTTTT. Its protein product is CATSDLGTDNTGELFF.